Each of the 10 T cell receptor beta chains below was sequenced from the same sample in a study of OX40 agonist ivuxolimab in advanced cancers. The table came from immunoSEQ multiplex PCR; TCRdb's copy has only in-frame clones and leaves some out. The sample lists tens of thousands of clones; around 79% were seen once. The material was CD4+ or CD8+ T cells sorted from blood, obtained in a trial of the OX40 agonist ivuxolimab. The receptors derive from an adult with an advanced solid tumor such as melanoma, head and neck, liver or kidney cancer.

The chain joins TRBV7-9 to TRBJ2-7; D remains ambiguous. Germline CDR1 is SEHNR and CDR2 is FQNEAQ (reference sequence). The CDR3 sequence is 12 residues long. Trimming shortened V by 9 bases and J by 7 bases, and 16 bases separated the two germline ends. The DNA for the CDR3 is TGTGCCAGGGGAACCGCCCTTGGGGAGCAGTACTTC. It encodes CARGTALGEQYF.

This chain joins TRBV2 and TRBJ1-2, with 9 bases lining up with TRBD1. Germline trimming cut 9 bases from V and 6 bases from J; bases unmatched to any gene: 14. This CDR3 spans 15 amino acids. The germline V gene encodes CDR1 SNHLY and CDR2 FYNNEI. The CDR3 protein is CASINPGQGRNGYTF. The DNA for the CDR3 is TGTGCCAGTATAAACCCGGGACAGGGAAGGAATGGCTACACCTTC.

This CDR3 is CASSWQGGNTQYF. The CDR3 DNA reads as TGTGCCAGCAGCTGGCAGGGAGGAAATACGCAGTATTTT. The chain links TRBV7-9 to TRBJ2-3, with TRBD2 as a possible D gene (6 bases). Germline V lookup: CDR1 SEHNR, CDR2 FQNEAQ (reference sequence). CDR3 length: 13 amino acids. V was shortened by 4 bases and J by 7 bases, with 12 bases between the two germline ends. Combining the CDR3 with reference TRBV7-9 and TRBJ2-3 gives the whole variable domain DTGVSQNPRHKITKRGQNVTFRCDPISEHNRLYWYRQTLGQGPEFLTYFQNEAQLEKSRLLSDRFSAERPKGSFSTLEIQRTEQGDSAMYLCASSWQGGNTQYFGPGTRLTVL.

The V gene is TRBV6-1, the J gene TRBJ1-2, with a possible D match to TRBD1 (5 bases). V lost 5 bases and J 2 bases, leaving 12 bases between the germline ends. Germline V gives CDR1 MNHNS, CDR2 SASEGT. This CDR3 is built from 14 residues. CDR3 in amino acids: CASSTPGGNYGYTF. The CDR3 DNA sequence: TGTGCCAGCAGTACCCCGGGGGGGAACTATGGCTACACCTTC.

CDR3 loop: CSAYDTEAFF. The CDR3 DNA sequence: TGCAGTGCTTATGACACTGAAGCTTTCTTT. This chain links TRBV20-1 with TRBJ1-1; D gene ambiguous. The CDR3 has 10 residues. The V end was cut by 5 bases, the J end by 3 bases, with 4 bases between. Germline assignment: CDR1 DFQATT and CDR2 SNEGSKA (reference sequence).

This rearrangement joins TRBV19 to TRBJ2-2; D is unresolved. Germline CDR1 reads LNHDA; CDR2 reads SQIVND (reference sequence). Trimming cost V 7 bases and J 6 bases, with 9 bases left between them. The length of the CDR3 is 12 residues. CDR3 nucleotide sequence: TGTGCCAGTAAGAGCATGGCCGGGGAGCTGTTTTTT. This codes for CASKSMAGELFF. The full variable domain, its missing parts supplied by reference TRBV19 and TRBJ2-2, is DGGITQSPKYLFRKEGQNVTLSCEQNLNHDAMYWYRQDPGQGLRLIYYSQIVNDFQKGDIAEGYSVSREKKESFPLTVTSAQKNPTAFYLCASKSMAGELFFGEGSRLTVL.

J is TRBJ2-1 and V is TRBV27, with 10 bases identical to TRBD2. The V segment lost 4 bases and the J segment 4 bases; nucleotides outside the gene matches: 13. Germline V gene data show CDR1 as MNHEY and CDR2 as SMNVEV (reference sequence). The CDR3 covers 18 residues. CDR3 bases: TGTGCCAGCAGTTCCGGGAAGGTAGCGGGGGGCAGGTACAATGAGCAGTTCTTC. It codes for CASSSGKVAGGRYNEQFF.

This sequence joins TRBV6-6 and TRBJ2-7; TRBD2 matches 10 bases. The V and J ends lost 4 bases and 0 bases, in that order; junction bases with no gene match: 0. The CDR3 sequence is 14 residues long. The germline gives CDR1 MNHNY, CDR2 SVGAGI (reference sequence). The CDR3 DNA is TGTGCCAGCAGTTCTAGCGGGAGCTCCTACGAGCAGTACTTC. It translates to CASSSSGSSYEQYF.

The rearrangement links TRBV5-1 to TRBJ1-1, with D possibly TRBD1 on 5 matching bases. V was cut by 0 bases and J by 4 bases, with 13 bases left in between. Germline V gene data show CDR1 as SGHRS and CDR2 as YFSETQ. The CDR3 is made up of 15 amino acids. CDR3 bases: TGCGCCAGCAGCTTGGAGGCCCGGGGGATCACTGAAGCTTTCTTT. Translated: CASSLEARGITEAFF.

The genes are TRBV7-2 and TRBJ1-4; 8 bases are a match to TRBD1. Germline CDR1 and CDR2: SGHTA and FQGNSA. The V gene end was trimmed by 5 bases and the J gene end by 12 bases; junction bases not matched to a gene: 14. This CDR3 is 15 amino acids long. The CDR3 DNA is TGTGCCAGCAGCCGCAGGGGGCCCGGGACAAGCGAACTGTTTTTT. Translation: CASSRRGPGTSELFF.